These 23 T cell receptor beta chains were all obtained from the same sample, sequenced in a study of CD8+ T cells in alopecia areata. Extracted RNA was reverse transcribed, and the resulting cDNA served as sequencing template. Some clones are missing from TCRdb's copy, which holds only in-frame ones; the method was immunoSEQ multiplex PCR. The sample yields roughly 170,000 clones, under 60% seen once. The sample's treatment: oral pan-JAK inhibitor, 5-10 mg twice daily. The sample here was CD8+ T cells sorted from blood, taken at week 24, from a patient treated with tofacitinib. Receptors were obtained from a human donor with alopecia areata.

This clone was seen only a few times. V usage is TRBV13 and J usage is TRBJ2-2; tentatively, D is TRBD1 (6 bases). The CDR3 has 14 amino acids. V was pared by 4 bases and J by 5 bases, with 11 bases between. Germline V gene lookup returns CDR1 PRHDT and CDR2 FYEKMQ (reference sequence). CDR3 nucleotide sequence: TGTGCCAGCAGCTCCGTACAGGGAACCGGGGAGCTGTTTTTT. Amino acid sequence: CASSSVQGTGELFF.

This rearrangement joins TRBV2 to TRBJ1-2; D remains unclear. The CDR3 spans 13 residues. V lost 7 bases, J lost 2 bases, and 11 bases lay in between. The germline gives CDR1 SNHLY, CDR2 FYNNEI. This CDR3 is CASIGRRNYGYTF. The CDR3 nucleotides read TGTGCCAGCATCGGGCGTAGAAACTATGGCTACACCTTC. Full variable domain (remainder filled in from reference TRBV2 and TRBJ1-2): EPEVTQTPSHQVTQMGQEVILRCVPISNHLYFYWYRQILGQKVEFLVSFYNNEISEKSEIFDDQFSVERPDGSNFTLKIRSTKLEDSAMYFCASIGRRNYGYTFGSGTRLTVV.

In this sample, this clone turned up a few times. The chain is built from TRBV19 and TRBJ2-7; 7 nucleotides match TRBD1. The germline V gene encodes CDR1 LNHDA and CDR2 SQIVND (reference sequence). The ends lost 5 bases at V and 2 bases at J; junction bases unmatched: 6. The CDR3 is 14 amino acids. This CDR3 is CASSPGTAAYEQYF. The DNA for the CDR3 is TGTGCCAGTAGTCCAGGGACAGCCGCCTACGAGCAGTACTTC.

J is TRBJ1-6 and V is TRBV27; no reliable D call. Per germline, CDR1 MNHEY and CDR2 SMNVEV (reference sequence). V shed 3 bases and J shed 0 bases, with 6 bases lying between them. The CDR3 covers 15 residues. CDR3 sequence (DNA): TGTGCCAGCAGTTTCCGGAGCTCCTATAATTCACCCCTCCACTTT. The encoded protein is CASSFRSSYNSPLHF.

The CDR3 loop is CASSSGQGALNEQYF. The CDR3 DNA reads TGTGCCAGCAGCTCGGGACAGGGGGCTTTAAACGAGCAGTACTTC. The V and J genes are TRBV7-6 and TRBJ2-7; TRBD1 matches at 12 bases. The germline V gene encodes CDR1 SGHVS and CDR2 FNYEAQ. Unmatched junction bases numbered 6, after V lost 4 bases and J lost 5 bases. This CDR3 spans 15 amino acids.

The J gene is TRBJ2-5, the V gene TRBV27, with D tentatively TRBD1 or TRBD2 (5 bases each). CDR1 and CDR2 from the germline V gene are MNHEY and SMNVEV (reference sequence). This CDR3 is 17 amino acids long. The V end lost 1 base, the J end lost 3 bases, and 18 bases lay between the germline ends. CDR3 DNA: TGTGCCAGCAGTTTATTCGGGGCGGAGCCGACAGAAGAGACCCAGTACTTC. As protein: CASSLFGAEPTEETQYF.

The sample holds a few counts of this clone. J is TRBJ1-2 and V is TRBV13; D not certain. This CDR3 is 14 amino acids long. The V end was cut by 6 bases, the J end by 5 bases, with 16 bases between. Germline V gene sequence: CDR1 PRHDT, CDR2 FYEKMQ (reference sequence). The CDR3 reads CASRVFSSKYGYTF. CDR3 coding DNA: TGTGCCAGCAGAGTTTTCAGCTCGAAGTATGGCTACACCTTC.

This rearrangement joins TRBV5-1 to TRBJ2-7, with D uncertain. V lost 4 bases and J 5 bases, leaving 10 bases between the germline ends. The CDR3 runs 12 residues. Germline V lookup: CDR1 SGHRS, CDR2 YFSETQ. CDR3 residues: CASSLPTNEQYF. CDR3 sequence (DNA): TGCGCCAGCAGCCTACCGACAAACGAGCAGTACTTC.

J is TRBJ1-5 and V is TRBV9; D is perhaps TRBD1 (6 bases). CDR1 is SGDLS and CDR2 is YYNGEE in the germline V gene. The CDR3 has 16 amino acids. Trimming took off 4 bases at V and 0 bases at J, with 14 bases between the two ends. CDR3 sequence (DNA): TGTGCCAGCAGCAGGGGGGAAGGACGTAGCAATCAGCCCCAGCATTTT. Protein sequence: CASSRGEGRSNQPQHF.

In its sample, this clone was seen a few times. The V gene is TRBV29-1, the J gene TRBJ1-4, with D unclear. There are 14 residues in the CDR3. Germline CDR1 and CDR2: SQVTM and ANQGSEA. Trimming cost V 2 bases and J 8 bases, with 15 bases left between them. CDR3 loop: CSVERVGYGEKLFF. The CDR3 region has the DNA TGCAGCGTTGAACGGGTGGGGTATGGGGAAAAACTGTTTTTT.

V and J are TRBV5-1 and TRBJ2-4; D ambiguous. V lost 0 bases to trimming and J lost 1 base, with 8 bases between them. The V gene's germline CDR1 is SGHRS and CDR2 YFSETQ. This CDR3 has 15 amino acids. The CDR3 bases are TGCGCCAGCAGCTTGGACTCCTGGGCCAAAAACATTCAGTACTTC. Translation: CASSLDSWAKNIQYF.

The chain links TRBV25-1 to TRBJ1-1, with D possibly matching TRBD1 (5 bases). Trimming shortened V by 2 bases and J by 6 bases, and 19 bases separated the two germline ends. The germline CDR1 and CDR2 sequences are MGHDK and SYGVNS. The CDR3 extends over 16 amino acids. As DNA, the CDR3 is TGTGCCAGCAGTGAAAAAGGGCGAGGGGTTTGGGCTGAAGCTTTCTTT. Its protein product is CASSEKGRGVWAEAFF.

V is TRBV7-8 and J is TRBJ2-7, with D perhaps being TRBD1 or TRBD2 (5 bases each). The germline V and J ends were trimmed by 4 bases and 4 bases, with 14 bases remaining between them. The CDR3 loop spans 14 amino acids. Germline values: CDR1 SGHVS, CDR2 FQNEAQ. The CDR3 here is CASSSRGPLYEQYF. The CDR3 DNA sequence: TGTGCCAGCAGCTCACGGGGACCACTATACGAGCAGTACTTC.

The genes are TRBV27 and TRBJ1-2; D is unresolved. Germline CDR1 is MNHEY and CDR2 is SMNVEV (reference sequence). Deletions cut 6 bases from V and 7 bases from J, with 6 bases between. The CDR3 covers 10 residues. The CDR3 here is CASRHGGYTF. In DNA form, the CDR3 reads TGTGCCAGCAGACACGGTGGCTACACCTTC.

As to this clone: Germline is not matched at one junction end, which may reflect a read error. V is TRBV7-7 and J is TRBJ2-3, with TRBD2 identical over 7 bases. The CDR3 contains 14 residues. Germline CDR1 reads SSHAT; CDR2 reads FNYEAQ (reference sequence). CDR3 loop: CASSFASGSDTQYF. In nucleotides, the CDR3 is TGTGCTAGCAGCTTCGCTAGCGGTAGCGATACGCAGTATTTT. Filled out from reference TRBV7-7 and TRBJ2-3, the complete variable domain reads GAGVSQSPRYKVTKRGQDVTLRCDPISSHATLYWYQQALGQGPEFLTYFNYEAQPDKSGLPSDRFSAERPEGSISTLTIQRTEQRDSAMYRCASSFASGSDTQYFGPGTRLTVL.

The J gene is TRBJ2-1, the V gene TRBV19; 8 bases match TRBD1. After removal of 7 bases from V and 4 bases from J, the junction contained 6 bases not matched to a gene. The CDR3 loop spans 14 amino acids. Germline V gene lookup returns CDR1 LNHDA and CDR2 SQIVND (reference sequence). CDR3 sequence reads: CASTAQGEYNEQFF. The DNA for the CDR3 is TGTGCCAGTACCGCACAGGGGGAGTACAATGAGCAGTTCTTC.

CDR3 sequence: CASSPQYQETQYF. In DNA, the CDR3 is TGTGCCAGCAGCCCACAGTACCAAGAGACCCAGTACTTC. The gene calls are TRBV11-3 and TRBJ2-5, with no clear D. Germline-derived CDR1 and CDR2 are SGHNT and YENEEA. Trimming shortened V by 5 bases and J by 0 bases, and 7 bases separated the two germline ends. CDR3 size: 13 residues.

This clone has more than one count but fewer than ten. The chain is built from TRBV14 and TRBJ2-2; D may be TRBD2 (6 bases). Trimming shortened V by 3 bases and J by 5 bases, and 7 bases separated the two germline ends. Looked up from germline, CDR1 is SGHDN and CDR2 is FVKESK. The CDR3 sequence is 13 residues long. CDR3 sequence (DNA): TGTGCCAGCAGCCACGGAGGGACCGGGGAGCTGTTTTTT. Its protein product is CASSHGGTGELFF. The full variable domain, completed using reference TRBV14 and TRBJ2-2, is EAGVTQFPSHSVIEKGQTVTLRCDPISGHDNLYWYRRVMGKEIKFLLHFVKESKQDESGMPNNRFLAERTGGTYSTLKVQPAELEDSGVYFCASSHGGTGELFFGEGSRLTVL.

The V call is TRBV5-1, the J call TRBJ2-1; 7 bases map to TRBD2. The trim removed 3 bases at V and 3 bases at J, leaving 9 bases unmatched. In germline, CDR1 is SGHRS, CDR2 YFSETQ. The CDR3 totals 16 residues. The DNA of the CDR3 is TGCGCCAGCAGCTGGGGGAGCGGGGACTTCTACAATGAGCAGTTCTTC. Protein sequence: CASSWGSGDFYNEQFF.

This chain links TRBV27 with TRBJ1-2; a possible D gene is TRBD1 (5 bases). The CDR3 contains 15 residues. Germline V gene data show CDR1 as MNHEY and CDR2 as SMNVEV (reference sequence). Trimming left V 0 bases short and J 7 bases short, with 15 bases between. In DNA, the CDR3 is TGTGCCAGCAGTTTATCAGCAGGGAAAGGTGTTGGCTACACCTTC. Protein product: CASSLSAGKGVGYTF.

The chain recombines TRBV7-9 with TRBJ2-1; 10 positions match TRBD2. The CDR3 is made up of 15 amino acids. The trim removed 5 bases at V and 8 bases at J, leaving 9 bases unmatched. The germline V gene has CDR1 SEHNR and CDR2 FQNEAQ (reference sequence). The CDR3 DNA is TGTGCCAGCAGCCCGAGCGGGGGGGCCATGTATGAGCAGTTCTTC. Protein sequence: CASSPSGGAMYEQFF.

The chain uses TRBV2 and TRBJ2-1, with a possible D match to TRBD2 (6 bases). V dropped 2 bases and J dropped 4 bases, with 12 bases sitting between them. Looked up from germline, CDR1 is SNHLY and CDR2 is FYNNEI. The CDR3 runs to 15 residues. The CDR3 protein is CASSEFLAKYNEQFF. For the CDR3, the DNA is TGTGCCAGCAGTGAATTCCTAGCGAAATACAATGAGCAGTTCTTC. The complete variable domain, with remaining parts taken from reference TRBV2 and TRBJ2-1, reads EPEVTQTPSHQVTQMGQEVILRCVPISNHLYFYWYRQILGQKVEFLVSFYNNEISEKSEIFDDQFSVERPDGSNFTLKIRSTKLEDSAMYFCASSEFLAKYNEQFFGPGTRLTVL.

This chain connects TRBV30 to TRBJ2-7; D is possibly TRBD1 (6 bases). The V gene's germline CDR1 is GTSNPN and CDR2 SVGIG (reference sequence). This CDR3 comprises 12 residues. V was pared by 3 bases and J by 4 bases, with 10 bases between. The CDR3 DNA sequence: TGTGCCTGGAGCCAAACAGGGTACGAGCAGTACTTC. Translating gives CAWSQTGYEQYF.